This TCR beta chain was recorded in a study of OX40 agonist ivuxolimab in advanced cancers. Notes on the study in general: Circulating CD4+ and CD8+ T cells showed clonal expansion by week 6 at 0.1 to 3.0 mg/kg.

Sequencing used immunoSEQ multiplex PCR; TCRdb keeps in-frame clones, though not all of them. The sample consists of 40,000 or so clones, roughly 82% of them appearing once. This clone came up a few times. The antigen remains undetermined. The sample here was CD4+ or CD8+ T cells sorted from blood, taken in a trial of the OX40 agonist ivuxolimab. The receptor was isolated from an adult with an advanced solid tumor such as melanoma, head and neck, liver or kidney cancer.

In nucleotides, the CDR3 is TGTGCCAGCAGCCCCCCTGGCCTTAGCACTGAAGCTTTCTTT. Translated: CASSPPGLSTEAFF. The V call is TRBV7-9, the J call TRBJ1-1; D is unclear. CDR3 size: 14 residues. The germline V gene has CDR1 SEHNR and CDR2 FQNEAQ (reference sequence). V was shortened by 5 bases and J by 4 bases, with 14 bases between the two germline ends.